This entry lists 3 T cell receptor beta chains sequenced from one sample in a study of blood T cells in healthy people across ages. Primers used in a second PCR of roughly 7 to 11 cycles were a sample-barcoded 5' primer and a J-beta primer mix. TCRdb independently ran MiXCR on the 5' RACE reads; one entry per CDR3 protein. The top ten hold about 15% of the sample, which has hundreds of thousands of distinct CDR3 sequences, less than 35% seen once. Specimen: blood. These receptors all come from a woman of 80 years or more in good health.

This clonotype qualifies as large. The rearrangement uses TRBV7-9 and TRBJ2-7; TRBD1 matches 7 bases. Germline-derived CDR1 and CDR2 are SEHNR and FQNEAQ (reference sequence). The J segment lost 0 bases and the V segment lost 4 bases, leaving 6 bases of the junction unmatched. This CDR3 contains 15 residues. The DNA of the CDR3 is TGTGCCAGCAGCTCGACGACAGGGACCTCCTACGAGCAGTACTTC. This gives the protein CASSSTTGTSYEQYF.

This clonotype has a count of ten or more. This rearrangement joins TRBV20-1 to TRBJ1-1; a weak D match, TRBD1 (5 bases). Trimming left V 3 bases short and J 2 bases short, with 7 bases between. CDR1 is DFQATT and CDR2 is SNEGSKA in the germline V gene (reference sequence). The CDR3 totals 12 residues. CDR3 coding DNA: TGCAGTGCTAGGAGGACAAACACTGAAGCTTTCTTT. Its translation: CSARRTNTEAFF.

A few counts support this clonotype. The chain employs TRBV19 and TRBJ2-1, with D perhaps matching TRBD2 (7 bases). Trimming shortened V by 3 bases and J by 3 bases, and 15 bases separated the two germline ends. The CDR3 runs 16 residues. The germline CDR1 and CDR2 sequences are LNHDA and SQIVND (reference sequence). CDR3 protein: CASSMDGGGIYNEQFF. Here the CDR3 DNA reads TGTGCCAGTAGTATGGACGGCGGGGGCATCTACAATGAGCAGTTCTTC.